Each of the 15 T cell receptor beta chains below was sequenced from the same sample in a study of tumor and adjacent non-tumor tissue in lung cancer (dated by TCRdb to 2016 to 2019). Libraries were built with multiplex PCR. The instrument given in TCRdb is Illumina HiSeq 2500. Following protocols modified from ARM-PCR, the researchers constructed TCRbeta libraries through three rounds of nested PCR with primers (Table S4). Using fastp at Q25 and MiXCR, TCRdb reprocessed the public reads and kept productive beta chains. Each entry is one CDR3 protein sequence, shown with its most common DNA and genes. The sample contains around 210,000 distinct CDR3 sequences, over 55% of them found a single time. Around 25% of the sample goes to the ten largest clones. RNA was isolated from bulk, unsorted tissue, and RNA quality was assessed with a NanoDrop ND-1000 and an Agilent 2100. The sample consisted of lung tumor tissue. The source is a man aged 55 to 70 with non-small cell lung cancer.

This chain's CDR3 is CSAKNLQGSTSGYTF. The CDR3 DNA reads as TGCAGTGCTAAAAACTTACAGGGTAGCACGAGCGGCTACACCTTC. This rearrangement joins TRBV20-1 to TRBJ1-2, with D perhaps matching TRBD1 (6 bases). The V end was cut by 4 bases, the J end by 8 bases, with 23 bases between. This CDR3 spans 15 amino acids. From germline, CDR1 is DFQATT and CDR2 SNEGSKA (reference sequence).

About this clonotype: This may come from a read error, since a much larger clone is one base off. V gene TRBV6-5 combines with J gene TRBJ2-7; D remains unclear. The germline CDR1 and CDR2 sequences are MNHEY and SVGAGI. V was clipped by 2 bases and J by 3 bases, with 8 bases between them. This CDR3 region has 13 residues. CDR3 loop: CASSYLPFYEQYF. CDR3 sequence (DNA): TGTGCCAGCAGTTACCTACCTTTCTACGAGCAGTACTTC.

J is TRBJ2-7 and V is TRBV11-3; perhaps TRBD1 as D (5 bases). Germline V gene sequence: CDR1 SGHNT, CDR2 YENEEA. The CDR3 extends over 14 amino acids. In DNA, the CDR3 is TGTGTCAGTAGCCAAGGGGCGGTCTCCTACGAGCAGTACTTC. It translates to CVSSQGAVSYEQYF.

The sample holds a few counts of this clonotype. A much larger clone differs by one base, so this may be a read error. The rearrangement uses TRBV11-1 and TRBJ1-1, with a possible D match to TRBD1 (5 bases). The germline gives CDR1 SGHAT, CDR2 FQDESV (reference sequence). The CDR3 extends over 14 amino acids. The V end was cut by 4 bases, the J end by 5 bases, with 14 bases between. The CDR3 sequence: CASSSWGRATEAFF. The CDR3 DNA sequence: TGTGCCAGCAGCTCATGGGGCAGGGCGACTGAAGCTTTCTTT.

On this clonotype itself: This CDR3 fails to terminate in the conserved phenylalanine or tryptophan, so it likely reflects a read error. The chain is built from TRBV4-2 and TRBJ1-2, with D possibly being TRBD1 (5 bases). Germline loops: CDR1 LGHNA, CDR2 YNFKEQ. This CDR3 spans 15 amino acids. The CDR3 sequence is CASNQDGRGGYGYTL. In DNA, the CDR3 is TGTGCCAGCAACCAAGATGGTCGTGGGGGCTATGGCTACACCCTC.

V is TRBV20-1 and J is TRBJ1-4, with TRBD1 matching over 7 bases. Germline assignment: CDR1 DFQATT and CDR2 SNEGSKA (reference sequence). V lost 7 bases and J lost 3; bases outside the gene matches: 11. This CDR3 is built from 15 residues. CDR3 sequence (DNA): TGCAGTGTGGAGGGTACAGGGGAGGCTAATGAAAAACTGTTTTTT. It is translated as CSVEGTGEANEKLFF.

The table lists this clonotype with many counts. J is TRBJ2-7 and V is TRBV6-2 or TRBV6-3; 7 positions match TRBD2. Germline trimming cut 6 bases from V and 3 bases from J; bases unmatched to any gene: 11. The CDR3 covers 15 residues. Germline CDR1 is MNHEY and CDR2 is SVGEGT. In nucleotides, the CDR3 is TGTGCCAGCAGAGAGGGGTGGGAGGGCCTCTACGAGCAGTACTTC. It yields the protein CASREGWEGLYEQYF.

This clonotype was found a few times. This rearrangement joins TRBV12-3 or TRBV12-4 to TRBJ2-1; 8 nucleotides match TRBD2. The J segment lost 1 base and the V segment lost 7 bases, leaving 3 bases of the junction unmatched. There are 14 residues in the CDR3. CDR3 DNA: TGTGCCAGCATCTTAGCGGGGTCCTACAATGAGCAGTTCTTC. Protein product: CASILAGSYNEQFF.

This clonotype appeared many times. The chain employs TRBV20-1 and TRBJ2-7; D perhaps matches TRBD2 (6 bases). The V and J ends lost 3 bases and 2 bases respectively, with 20 bases between them. CDR3 length: 16 amino acids. Germline CDR1 reads DFQATT; CDR2 reads SNEGSKA (reference sequence). Here the CDR3 reads CSASYPGLASPYEQYF. CDR3 coding DNA: TGCAGTGCTAGCTACCCCGGCCTAGCGTCTCCCTACGAGCAGTACTTC.

This rearrangement joins TRBV6-2 or TRBV6-3 to TRBJ2-3, with 11 positions matching TRBD2. V was clipped by 8 bases and J by 5 bases; unmatched bases: 9. This CDR3 has 15 residues. Germline loops: CDR1 MNHEY, CDR2 SVGEGT. CDR3 amino acids: CASGDLAGGGDTQYF. CDR3 nucleotides: TGTGCCAGCGGCGACCTAGCGGGAGGTGGAGATACGCAGTATTTT.

As to this clonotype: A much larger clone differs from this one at a single base, so this may be a read error. The chain combines TRBV20-1 with TRBJ2-7, with a tentative D call TRBD1 (5 bases). The CDR3 is made up of 13 amino acids. Germline V gives CDR1 DFQATT, CDR2 SNEGSKA (reference sequence). The CDR3 nucleotides are TGCAGTGCCTTCGACAGTGGACGCTACGAGCATTACTTC. It translates to CSAFDSGRYEHYF.

Worth noting for this clonotype: One end of the junction is discordant with germline, which a read error may explain. The gene calls are TRBV29-1 and TRBJ1-5; possibly TRBD1 for D (5 bases). The CDR3 consists of 17 residues. The germline V gene has CDR1 SQVTM and CDR2 ANQGSEA. The CDR3 spells CNVEPGGSFNSNQPQHF. For the CDR3, the DNA is TGCAACGTTGAACCGGGGGGTTCGTTCAATAGCAATCAGCCCCAGCATTTT.

As for this clonotype: Being one base from a much bigger clone, this may be a read error. The chain is built from TRBV20-1 and TRBJ1-2; TRBD1 matches 9 bases. The V segment lost 5 bases and the J segment 6 bases; nucleotides outside the gene matches: 7. Germline CDR1 reads DFQATT; CDR2 reads SNEGSKA (reference sequence). The CDR3 has 13 amino acids. CDR3: CSARTGEVDGYTF. The DNA of the CDR3 is TGCAGTGCTCGGACAGGGGAGGTAGATGGCTACACCTTC.

About this clonotype: A junction end diverges from the germline sequence, so it may reflect a read error. The chain couples TRBV6-1 to TRBJ1-2; 8 bases map to TRBD1. Germline assignment: CDR1 MNHNS and CDR2 SASEGT. The CDR3 consists of 15 residues. CDR3 nucleotides: TGTGCCAGCAGTCCGGACCCAGACAGGGGATATGGCCACACCTTC. This encodes CASSPDPDRGYGHTF.

As concerns this clonotype: At one boundary the junction diverges from the germline segment, which might be a read error. This chain joins TRBV6-5 and TRBJ2-3; 7 nucleotides agree with TRBD1. Germline V gene data show CDR1 as MNHEY and CDR2 as SVGAGI. The CDR3 extends over 14 amino acids. The CDR3 nucleotides read TGTGCCGGCAGTTACAGGGACAGTACGGATACGCAGTATTTT. It yields the protein CAGSYRDSTDTQYF.